Presented here are 14 T cell receptor beta chains from one specimen sequenced in a study of CXCR3-negative and CXCR3-positive naive CD8 T cells. With UMI labels, 5' RACE was used to prepare the TRB cDNA libraries. With the 5' RACE reads reprocessed, TCRdb shows one record per CDR3 protein and no DNA. The sample totals roughly 39,000 distinct CDR3 sequences. Sequenced: memory CD8+ T cells from blood. The source is a human donor in good health. Some clones in this sample may be carry-over from other donors' samples.

The rearrangement uses TRBV7-2 and TRBJ2-3; TCRdb selects TRBD2, and the lack of DNA leaves this call unchecked. Looked up from germline, CDR1 is SGHTA and CDR2 is FQGNSA. The CDR3 consists of 17 residues. The CDR3 reads CASSRTVAGAYTDTQYF.

The gene calls are TRBV4-2 and TRBJ2-1. CDR3 size: 17 residues. Germline-derived CDR1 and CDR2 are LGHNA and YNFKEQ. CDR3 protein: CASSQEITGGAYNEQFF.

The chain employs TRBV4-2 and TRBJ1-6; the D call of TRBD1 rests on TCRdb alone, since no DNA is present to check it. CDR3 length: 14 residues. Germline lookup yields CDR1 LGHNA and CDR2 YNFKEQ. CDR3 loop: CASSLVVRGSPLHF.

The rearrangement uses TRBV11-2 and TRBJ2-7; lacking DNA, the TRBD2 call made by TCRdb goes unchecked. This CDR3 has 14 residues. Germline assignment: CDR1 SGHAT and CDR2 FQNNGV. The CDR3: CASSFSGRWSEQYF.

CDR3 region: CASRPTEGATNEKLFF. The chain couples TRBV28 to TRBJ1-4. The length of the CDR3 is 16 residues. CDR1 MDHEN and CDR2 SYDVKM come from the germline V gene.

This chain links TRBV4-1 with TRBJ2-5. The CDR3 loop spans 14 amino acids. Germline loops: CDR1 MGHRA, CDR2 YSYEKL. The CDR3 loop reads CASSQGRSQETQYF.

The chain uses TRBV10-3 and TRBJ2-7; lacking DNA, the TRBD1 call made by TCRdb goes unchecked. Germline assignment: CDR1 ENHRY and CDR2 SYGVKD. The CDR3 covers 14 residues. The chain's CDR3 is CAISSGTGIREQYF.

The chain combines TRBV12-3 or TRBV12-4 with TRBJ1-2; TCRdb's D call, TRBD1, is unchecked because there is no DNA. CDR3 length equals 15 residues. The CDR3 is CASSQDRGVNYGYTF.

This rearrangement joins TRBV16 to TRBJ2-5; TCRdb returns TRBD2, unconfirmable since there is no DNA. The germline gives CDR1 KGHSY, CDR2 FQNENV. The CDR3 has 15 residues. The CDR3 here is CASSQWTSGAETQYF.

This chain links TRBV20-1 with TRBJ2-7. Looked up from germline, CDR1 is DFQATT and CDR2 is SNEGSKA (reference sequence). The CDR3 contains 15 residues. Here the CDR3 reads CSARDFQVSSYEQYF.

This chain uses TRBV28 with TRBJ2-1; TCRdb lists TRBD1, though no DNA is available to test this call. CDR1 is MDHEN, CDR2 SYDVKM, per germline. This CDR3 contains 15 residues. The CDR3 reads CASSLRPGEYNEQFF.

This chain connects TRBV14 to TRBJ2-7; the D call from TCRdb, TRBD2, cannot be confirmed without DNA. Germline CDR1 is SGHDN and CDR2 is FVKESK. CDR3 length: 15 amino acids. The CDR3 spells CASSHQAGGLFEQYF.

V and J are TRBV28 and TRBJ2-3; TCRdb reports TRBD2, a call that lacks DNA to check it against. Germline values: CDR1 MDHEN, CDR2 SYDVKM. The CDR3 loop spans 16 amino acids. This chain's CDR3 is CASSSPQRDPTDTQYF.

The chain couples TRBV2 to TRBJ2-7. CDR3 length: 15 residues. Germline V gives CDR1 SNHLY, CDR2 FYNNEI. This CDR3 is CASSEGRGYDYEQYF.